This T cell receptor beta chain was sequenced during a study of blood T cell repertoires in COVID-19. Study as a whole: Samples came from the United States, Italy and Spain, spanning acute and convalescent COVID-19.

The V gene lost 3 bases and the J gene lost 1 base, with 9 bases spanning the gap. Looked up from germline, CDR1 is ENHRY and CDR2 is SYGVKD. The CDR3 extends over 14 amino acids. It was during active infection that Seattle patients were enrolled and then longitudinally followed. Methods used by the authors: Quantification of nucleated cells was approximated via reference gene primer amplification. Repertoires were generated with immunoSEQ multiplex PCR, while TCRdb's copy carries only in-frame clones and drops some. V and J calls and clone size are copied from that table; D and trimming were computed from the DNA. The sample yields roughly 200,000 clones, approximately 78% seen once.

The material sequenced was peripheral blood. V and J are TRBV10-3 and TRBJ1-1; tentatively, D is TRBD1 (6 bases). The clonotype was recovered from a woman older than 75 with COVID-19, enrolled during active disease. The CDR3, as DNA: TGTGCCATCAGTGACCTACAGGGGAACACTGAAGCTTTCTTT. Translating gives CAISDLQGNTEAFF.